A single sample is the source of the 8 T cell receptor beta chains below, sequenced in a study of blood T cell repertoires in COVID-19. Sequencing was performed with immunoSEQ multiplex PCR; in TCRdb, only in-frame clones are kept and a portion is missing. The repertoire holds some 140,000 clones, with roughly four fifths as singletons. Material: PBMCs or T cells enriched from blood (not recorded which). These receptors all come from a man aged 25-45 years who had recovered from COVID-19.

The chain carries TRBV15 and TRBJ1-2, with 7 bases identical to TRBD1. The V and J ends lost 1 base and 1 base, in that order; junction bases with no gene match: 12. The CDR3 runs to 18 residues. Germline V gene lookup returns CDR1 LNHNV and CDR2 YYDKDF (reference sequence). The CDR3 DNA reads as TGTGCCACCAGCAGAGTACCAGGGGGTGCTGGAGGTAACTATGGCTACACCTTC. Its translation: CATSRVPGGAGGNYGYTF. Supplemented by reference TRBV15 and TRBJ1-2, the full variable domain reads DAMVIQNPRYQVTQFGKPVTLSCSQTLNHNVMYWYQQKSSQAPKLLFHYYDKDFNNEADTPDNFQSRRPNTSFCFLDIRSPGLGDTAMYLCATSRVPGGAGGNYGYTFGSGTRLTVV.

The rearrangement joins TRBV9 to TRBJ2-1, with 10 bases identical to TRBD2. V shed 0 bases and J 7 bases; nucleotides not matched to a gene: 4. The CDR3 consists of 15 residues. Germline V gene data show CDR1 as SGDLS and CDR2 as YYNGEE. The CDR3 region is CASSVAAGGKNEQFF. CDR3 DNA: TGTGCCAGCAGCGTAGCAGCGGGAGGGAAAAATGAGCAGTTCTTC.

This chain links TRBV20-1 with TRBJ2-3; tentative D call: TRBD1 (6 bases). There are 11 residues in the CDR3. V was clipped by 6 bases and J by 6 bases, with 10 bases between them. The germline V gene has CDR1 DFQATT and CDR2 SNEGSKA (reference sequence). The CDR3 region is CSAGGSDTQYF. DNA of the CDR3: TGCAGTGCAGGGGGTTCTGATACGCAGTATTTT.

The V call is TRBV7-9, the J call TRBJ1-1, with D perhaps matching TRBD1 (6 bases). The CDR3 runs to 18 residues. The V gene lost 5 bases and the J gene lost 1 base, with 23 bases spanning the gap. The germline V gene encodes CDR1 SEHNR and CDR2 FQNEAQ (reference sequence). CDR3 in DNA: TGTGCCAGCAGCCCAAGAAAAGAGGGGGTATCTCAGAACACTGAAGCTTTCTTT. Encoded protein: CASSPRKEGVSQNTEAFF. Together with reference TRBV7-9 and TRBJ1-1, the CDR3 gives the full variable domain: DTGVSQNPRHKITKRGQNVTFRCDPISEHNRLYWYRQTLGQGPEFLTYFQNEAQLEKSRLLSDRFSAERPKGSFSTLEIQRTEQGDSAMYLCASSPRKEGVSQNTEAFFGQGTRLTVV.

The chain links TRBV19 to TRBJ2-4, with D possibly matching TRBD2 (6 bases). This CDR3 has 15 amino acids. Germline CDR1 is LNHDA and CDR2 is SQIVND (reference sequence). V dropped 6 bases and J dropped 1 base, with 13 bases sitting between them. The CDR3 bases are TGTGCCAGTAGCGGGACTGGAGGCGCCAAAAACATTCAGTACTTC. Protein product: CASSGTGGAKNIQYF. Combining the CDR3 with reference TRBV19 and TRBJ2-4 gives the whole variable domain DGGITQSPKYLFRKEGQNVTLSCEQNLNHDAMYWYRQDPGQGLRLIYYSQIVNDFQKGDIAEGYSVSREKKESFPLTVTSAQKNPTAFYLCASSGTGGAKNIQYFGAGTRLSVL.

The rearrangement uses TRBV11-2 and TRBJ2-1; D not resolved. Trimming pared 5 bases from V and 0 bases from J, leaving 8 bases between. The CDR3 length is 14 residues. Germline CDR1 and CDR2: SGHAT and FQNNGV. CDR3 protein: CASSPYGSYNEQFF. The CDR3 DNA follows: TGTGCCAGCAGCCCTTACGGCTCCTACAATGAGCAGTTCTTC.

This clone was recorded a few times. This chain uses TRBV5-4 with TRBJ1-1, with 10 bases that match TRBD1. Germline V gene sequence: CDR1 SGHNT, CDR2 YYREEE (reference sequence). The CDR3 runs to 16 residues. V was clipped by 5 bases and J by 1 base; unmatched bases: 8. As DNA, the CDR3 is TGTGCCAGCAGAGAGGGGACAGGGGCTTGGAACACTGAAGCTTTCTTT. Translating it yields CASREGTGAWNTEAFF.

DNA of the CDR3: TGTGCCAGCAGCTTAGACGGGAGCGGGTCACCCCTCCACTTT. Translation gives CASSLDGSGSPLHF. This chain connects TRBV7-6 to TRBJ1-6; D gene uncertain. Per germline, CDR1 SGHVS and CDR2 FNYEAQ. The CDR3 consists of 14 residues. With 1 base removed from V and 10 bases from J, the gap between germline ends came to 11 bases.